One T cell receptor beta chain is described in this entry. These data are taken from a study of blood T cell repertoires in COVID-19. Turning to the study itself: PBMCs, B-cell-depleted T cells, or T cells provided the cDNA or gDNA that made up the material.

The ends were cut back, 3 bases at V and 2 bases at J, with 14 bases in the middle. This CDR3 contains 16 residues. Per the germline V gene, CDR1 is SGHTA and CDR2 is FQGNSA. As handled by the study authors: Amplification from reference gene primers served as the basis for estimated nucleated cell counts. The assay was immunoSEQ multiplex PCR, and TCRdb's table has in-frame clones only and misses some. That table furnishes V, J and clone size, whereas the DNA furnished D and trimming. The table lists roughly 140,000 clones, roughly 82% of them singletons. Sequenced material: peripheral blood. The sequence came from an older man with acute or convalescent COVID-19. The chain recombines TRBV7-2 with TRBJ1-3, with D hard to call. For the CDR3, the DNA is TGTGCCAGCAGCTTGTTCTACGGGGTCGCTGGAAACACCATATATTTT. It is translated as CASSLFYGVAGNTIYF. Supplemented by reference TRBV7-2 and TRBJ1-3, the full variable domain reads GAGVSQSPSNKVTEKGKDVELRCDPISGHTALYWYRQSLGQGLEFLIYFQGNSAPDKSGLPSDRFSAERTGGSVSTLTIQRTQQEDSAVYLCASSLFYGVAGNTIYFGEGSWLTVV.